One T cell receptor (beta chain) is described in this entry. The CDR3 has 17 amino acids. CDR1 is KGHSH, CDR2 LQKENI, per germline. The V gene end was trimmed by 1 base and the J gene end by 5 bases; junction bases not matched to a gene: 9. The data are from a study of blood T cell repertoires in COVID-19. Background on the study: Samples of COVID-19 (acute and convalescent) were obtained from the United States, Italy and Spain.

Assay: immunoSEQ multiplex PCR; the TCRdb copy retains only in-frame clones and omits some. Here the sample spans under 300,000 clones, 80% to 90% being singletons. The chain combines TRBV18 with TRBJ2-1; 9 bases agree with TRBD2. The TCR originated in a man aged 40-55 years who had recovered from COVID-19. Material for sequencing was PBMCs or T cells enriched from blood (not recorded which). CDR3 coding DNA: TGTGCCAGCTCACCACGAGCGGGAGGTACATCAAACAATGAGCAGTTCTTC. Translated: CASSPRAGGTSNNEQFF.